This paragraph covers one T cell receptor (beta chain) sequence. Its antigen is undetermined. Compared with germline, one end of the junction differs, possibly owing to a read error. This entry belongs to a study of tumor and adjacent non-tumor tissue in lung cancer. As for the study in general: The cohort had about 12 adenocarcinoma, 2 squamous cell and 1 small cell patients. On average, productive TCRbeta reads reached about 4.17 million per sample.

A modified ARM-PCR protocol with three rounds of nested PCR amplified TCRbeta. TCRdb reprocessed the multiplex PCR reads via MiXCR and lists one record per CDR3 protein. The table has about 43,000 distinct CDR3 sequences, less than 65% seen once; the top ten hold 45%. Study-level findings and limits: Shorter survival was associated with higher TCR diversity in tumors.

The template was RNA from unsorted bulk tissue. The normal lung tissue was taken more than 3 cm from the tumor edge. Newly diagnosed lung cancer patients had thoracic surgery in China, August–late 2014, without prior chemotherapy. This CDR3 has 13 residues. Germline values: CDR1 KGHDR, CDR2 SFDVKD. This TCR came from a man over 45 with non-small cell lung cancer. The chain recombines TRBV24-1 with TRBJ1-5; a possible D gene is TRBD1 (5 bases). The sample consisted of distant non-tumor lung tissue. CDR3 nucleotides: TGTGGCACCAGCAGGGTAAGCAATCAGCCCCAGCATTTT. This encodes CGTSRVSNQPQHF.